The 16 T cell receptor beta chains below all came from one sample that was sequenced in a study of cytomegalovirus exposure and HLA in healthy donors. 13 Jbeta primers and 60 Vbeta primers were used for the PCR. The table came from immunoSEQ multiplex PCR; TCRdb's copy has only in-frame clones and leaves some out. The sample shows 100,000 or so clones, nearly 15% of them seen only once. Sequencing was carried out using PBMCs. The receptor set was obtained from a female donor in good health and CMV-seronegative.

This clone has just a few counts. The rearrangement uses TRBV5-1 and TRBJ1-6, with a possible D match to TRBD1 (6 bases). V lost 4 bases, J lost 7 bases, and 15 bases lay in between. CDR3 length: 15 amino acids. Per germline, CDR1 SGHRS and CDR2 YFSETQ. CDR3 DNA: TGCGCCAGCAGCCCGCGACAAACAGGGAATTCACCCCTCCACTTT. It is translated as CASSPRQTGNSPLHF.

This clone was seen only a few times. The gene calls are TRBV19 and TRBJ2-7; 8 nucleotides match TRBD2. Looked up from germline, CDR1 is LNHDA and CDR2 is SQIVND (reference sequence). After removal of 6 bases from V and 3 bases from J, the junction contained 7 bases not matched to a gene. This CDR3 comprises 14 residues. The CDR3 spells CASRPAGGSYEQYF. CDR3 nucleotide sequence: TGTGCCAGTAGGCCCGCGGGAGGAAGCTACGAGCAGTACTTC.

Only a few counts were recorded for this clone. This sample also contains other DNA sequences that code for the same CDR3. V gene TRBV2 combines with J gene TRBJ1-5, with D tentatively TRBD1 (5 bases). Germline-derived CDR1 and CDR2 are SNHLY and FYNNEI. The CDR3 consists of 15 residues. The V end lost 6 bases, the J end lost 2 bases, and 14 bases lay between the germline ends. As DNA, the CDR3 is TGTGCCAGCAGACATCGGGGGGGAGGCAATCAGCCCCAGCATTTT. Amino acid sequence: CASRHRGGGNQPQHF.

This clone was counted a few times. The chain recombines TRBV7-9 with TRBJ2-7; 7 bases are a match to TRBD1. V trimming: 4 bases; J trimming: 5 bases; junction bases outside the gene matches: 8. The CDR3 has 14 amino acids. Germline CDR1 and CDR2: SEHNR and FQNEAQ (reference sequence). The CDR3 sequence: CASSSTTGQNEQYF. DNA for the CDR3: TGTGCCAGCAGCTCGACGACAGGGCAAAACGAGCAGTACTTC. Complete variable domain (other parts from reference TRBV7-9 and TRBJ2-7): DTGVSQNPRHKITKRGQNVTFRCDPISEHNRLYWYRQTLGQGPEFLTYFQNEAQLEKSRLLSDRFSAERPKGSFSTLEIQRTEQGDSAMYLCASSSTTGQNEQYFGPGTRLTVT.

This clone was observed a few times. J is TRBJ2-7 and V is TRBV30, with 12 bases matching TRBD2. The CDR3 has 16 amino acids. J lost 3 bases, V lost 1 base, and 7 bases had no gene match. Germline V lookup: CDR1 GTSNPN, CDR2 SVGIG (reference sequence). For the CDR3, the DNA is TGTGCCTGGAGTGGCCAGCTAGCGGGAGGGATCTACGAGCAGTACTTC. This translates into CAWSGQLAGGIYEQYF.

The rearrangement uses TRBV9 and TRBJ2-5; 12 bases agree with TRBD2. J lost 5 bases, V lost 4 bases, and 9 bases had no gene match. CDR1 is SGDLS and CDR2 is YYNGEE in the germline V gene. The CDR3 totals 16 residues. The CDR3, as DNA: TGTGCCAGCAGCCCGCGACTAGCGGGGGTCGGGGAGACCCAGTACTTC. Protein product: CASSPRLAGVGETQYF.

This chain connects TRBV7-9 to TRBJ1-5; 11 bases line up with TRBD1. CDR1 and CDR2 from the germline V gene are SEHNR and FQNEAQ (reference sequence). The CDR3 is made up of 16 amino acids. J gave up 4 bases and V 5 bases, and 7 bases lay outside the gene matches. CDR3 bases: TGTGCCAGCAGCCATTCCGGGACAGGGGGTAATCAGCCCCAGCATTTT. Protein sequence: CASSHSGTGGNQPQHF.

The chain joins TRBV5-5 to TRBJ2-7, with 7 positions matching TRBD1. The CDR3 runs 14 residues. From germline, CDR1 is SGHKS and CDR2 YYEKEE (reference sequence). V shed 0 bases and J 4 bases; nucleotides not matched to a gene: 4. DNA of the CDR3: TGTGCCAGCAGCTTGGTGGCAGGGGGTTACGAGCAGTACTTC. Translation gives CASSLVAGGYEQYF.

The chain employs TRBV5-6 and TRBJ2-3, with TRBD2 as a possible D gene (6 bases). V was shortened by 6 bases and J by 1 base, with 15 bases between the two germline ends. CDR1 is SGHDT, CDR2 YYEEEE, per germline. The CDR3 runs to 15 residues. Here the CDR3 reads CASTGPGGGTDTQYF. The CDR3 DNA reads as TGTGCCAGCACCGGGCCGGGCGGGGGCACAGATACGCAGTATTTT.

Only a few counts were recorded for this clone. This chain links TRBV5-4 with TRBJ1-5; 10 bases are a match to TRBD1. The V gene's germline CDR1 is SGHNT and CDR2 YYREEE (reference sequence). CDR3 length equals 15 residues. After removal of 5 bases from V and 5 bases from J, the junction contained 7 bases not matched to a gene. CDR3 amino acids: CASSWTGTGDQPQHF. CDR3 sequence (DNA): TGTGCCAGCAGTTGGACCGGGACAGGGGATCAGCCCCAGCATTTT.

The chain recombines TRBV4-3 with TRBJ1-4; 11 bases match TRBD1. The germline CDR1 and CDR2 sequences are LGHNA and YSLEER. V lost 0 bases, J lost 10 bases, and 7 bases stayed unmatched. This CDR3 spans 16 amino acids. The CDR3 DNA sequence: TGCGCCAGCAGCCAAGAACGGACAGGGGGCCTCGGAAAACTGTTTTTT. Residues: CASSQERTGGLGKLFF.

V gene TRBV11-3 combines with J gene TRBJ1-2, with D perhaps TRBD1 (5 bases). The CDR3 sequence is 15 residues long. V was trimmed by 1 base and J by 4 bases, leaving 13 bases between them. Germline CDR1 and CDR2: SGHNT and YENEEA. The CDR3 DNA is TGTGCCAGCAGCTTAGCAGGGATGAGGATCTATGGCTACACCTTC. It codes for CASSLAGMRIYGYTF.

This clone was seen a few times. The gene calls are TRBV29-1 and TRBJ2-1; no clear D. This CDR3 has 16 amino acids. From germline, CDR1 is SQVTM and CDR2 ANQGSEA. V lost 7 bases and J 0 bases, leaving 19 bases between the germline ends. Written as DNA, the CDR3 is TGCAGCGCCCCGGGTGCTGGCGCCAGCTCCTACAATGAGCAGTTCTTC. This translates into CSAPGAGASSYNEQFF.

This clone turned up a few times. The chain joins TRBV29-1 to TRBJ2-7; possibly TRBD1 for D (5 bases). CDR3 length: 13 amino acids. Per the germline V gene, CDR1 is SQVTM and CDR2 is ANQGSEA. Trimming stripped 3 bases from V and 2 bases from J, with 11 bases between. The CDR3 sequence: CSVEVDSTYEQYF. The CDR3 coding sequence is TGCAGCGTTGAGGTCGACAGCACCTACGAGCAGTACTTC.

The V gene is TRBV6-5, the J gene TRBJ1-5; weak D call: TRBD1 (6 bases). From germline, CDR1 is MNHEY and CDR2 SVGAGI. The CDR3 has 13 amino acids. Trimming left V 6 bases short and J 2 bases short, with 8 bases between. CDR3 loop: CASSPGGNQPQHF. The CDR3 DNA follows: TGTGCCAGCAGCCCAGGGGGCAATCAGCCCCAGCATTTT.

A few counts support this clone. The chain employs TRBV20-1 and TRBJ2-7; TRBD1 is a possible D gene (5 bases). Germline V gene data show CDR1 as DFQATT and CDR2 as SNEGSKA (reference sequence). The CDR3 runs 11 residues. V was pared by 1 base and J by 5 bases, with 6 bases between. In nucleotides, the CDR3 is TGCAGTGCTAGAGCAGGGAACGAGCAGTACTTC. The encoded protein is CSARAGNEQYF.